Following are 24 T cell receptor beta chains from one sample sequenced in a study of shared clonotypes between healthy human individuals. Positive CCR7 selection of CD45RO-negative cells yielded the naive CD8 cells, and terminally differentiated effector memory CD45RA+ cells were excluded. The protocol was immunoSEQ multiplex PCR, while the TCRdb copy is restricted to in-frame clones and leaves out a portion. The table lists some 1,900,000 clones, just under 95% of them singletons. The sequencing sample was made of naive CD8+ T cells sorted from blood. These receptors were obtained from a man aged 18 to 29 in good health.

The J gene is TRBJ2-1, the V gene TRBV4-1; D is possibly TRBD1 or TRBD2 (5 bases each). Germline V gives CDR1 MGHRA, CDR2 YSYEKL. CDR3 length: 16 residues. V was shortened by 0 bases and J by 4 bases, with 13 bases between the two germline ends. The CDR3 protein is CASSQDDGDGYNEQFF. CDR3 nucleotide sequence: TGCGCCAGCAGCCAAGATGACGGGGACGGGTACAATGAGCAGTTCTTC.

This clone showed up just once. This chain uses TRBV27 with TRBJ2-7, with 12 bases lining up with TRBD1. The germline V gene encodes CDR1 MNHEY and CDR2 SMNVEV (reference sequence). Germline trimming cut 6 bases from V and 7 bases from J; bases unmatched to any gene: 7. The CDR3 consists of 14 residues. CDR3 DNA sequence: TGTGCCAGCAGGACGGGACAGGGGGCGCGGGAGCAGTACTTC. This translates into CASRTGQGAREQYF.

V and J are TRBV10-1 and TRBJ2-3; D not certain. Germline lookup yields CDR1 WNHNN and CDR2 SYGVQD (reference sequence). V dropped 8 bases and J dropped 5 bases, with 8 bases sitting between them. The CDR3 extends over 11 amino acids. The CDR3 protein is CASGSEDTQYF. The DNA for the CDR3 is TGCGCCAGCGGATCCGAAGATACGCAGTATTTT.

A note on this clone: This may arise from a read error, as a much more abundant clone is one base away. The chain has TRBV13 and TRBJ2-7; D call uncertain. Germline V gene sequence: CDR1 PRHDT, CDR2 FYEKMQ (reference sequence). Trimming shortened V by 4 bases and J by 3 bases, and 4 bases separated the two germline ends. The CDR3 length is 11 residues. CDR3 nucleotides: TGTGCCAGCAGCTCCTACTACGAGCAGTACTTC. Translating it yields CASSSYYEQYF.

The J gene is TRBJ2-2, the V gene TRBV25-1; D not certain. The CDR3 consists of 15 residues. The germline V gene has CDR1 MGHDK and CDR2 SYGVNS. Trimming removed 1 base at V and 0 bases at J, with 6 bases between. The CDR3 reads CASSELTSNTGELFF. CDR3 in DNA: TGTGCCAGCAGTGAATTGACATCGAACACCGGGGAGCTGTTTTTT.

This chain uses TRBV5-1 with TRBJ2-7; unclear D gene. The V end was cut by 1 base, the J end by 6 bases, with 8 bases between. The CDR3 is 12 amino acids. From germline, CDR1 is SGHRS and CDR2 YFSETQ. CDR3 protein: CASSLLPGEQYF. The DNA for the CDR3 is TGCGCCAGCAGCTTGTTACCAGGCGAGCAGTACTTC.

V gene TRBV4-1 combines with J gene TRBJ2-7; D might be TRBD2 (5 bases). The length of the CDR3 is 15 residues. Trimming took off 1 base at V and 5 bases at J, with 15 bases between the two ends. Looked up from germline, CDR1 is MGHRA and CDR2 is YSYEKL. CDR3 loop: CASSQANSVVHEQYF. The CDR3 bases are TGCGCCAGCAGCCAAGCGAATAGCGTGGTCCACGAGCAGTACTTC.

About this clone: Other DNA sequences in the sample encode the same CDR3. The V gene is TRBV11-2, the J gene TRBJ2-7; TRBD2 aligns across 8 bases. Germline CDR1 SGHAT, CDR2 FQNNGV. Trimming cost V 5 bases and J 3 bases; bases outside gene matches: 6. CDR3 length: 14 residues. The CDR3 coding sequence is TGTGCCAGCAGCCTCGGGACTAGACTCTACGAGCAGTACTTC. As protein: CASSLGTRLYEQYF. Filled out from reference TRBV11-2 and TRBJ2-7, the complete variable domain reads EAGVAQSPRYKIIEKRQSVAFWCNPISGHATLYWYQQILGQGPKLLIQFQNNGVVDDSQLPKDRFSAERLKGVDSTLKIQPAKLEDSAVYLCASSLGTRLYEQYFGPGTRLTVT.

The chain carries TRBV4-1 and TRBJ2-4; D is unclear. Germline V gene data show CDR1 as MGHRA and CDR2 as YSYEKL. The CDR3 has 18 amino acids. V dropped 1 base and J dropped 0 bases, with 16 bases sitting between them. The CDR3 DNA follows: TGCGCCAGCAGCCAAGTTGCGTTAGGTACGGGAGCCAAAAACATTCAGTACTTC. Protein product: CASSQVALGTGAKNIQYF.

The chain links TRBV6-4 to TRBJ2-7; D uncertain. Germline CDR1 MRHNA, CDR2 SNTAGT. The CDR3 has 13 amino acids. The V and J ends lost 4 bases and 3 bases respectively, with 10 bases between them. CDR3 nucleotide sequence: TGTGCCAGCAGTGTTTGCAGAAACTACGAGCAGTACTTC. It specifies CASSVCRNYEQYF.

The gene calls are TRBV6-1 and TRBJ2-1, with unresolved D. The ends were cut back, 4 bases at V and 5 bases at J, with 9 bases in the middle. Germline V gene data show CDR1 as MNHNS and CDR2 as SASEGT. The CDR3 consists of 13 residues. CDR3 amino acids: CASSGAYDNEQFF. CDR3 DNA sequence: TGTGCCAGCAGTGGGGCCTACGACAATGAGCAGTTCTTC.

The chain recombines TRBV27 with TRBJ1-1, with TRBD1 identical over 10 bases. The V segment lost 3 bases and the J segment 3 bases; nucleotides outside the gene matches: 13. Germline-derived CDR1 and CDR2 are MNHEY and SMNVEV (reference sequence). The CDR3 has 18 residues. CDR3 sequence (DNA): TGTGCCAGCAGTTTGGGGGGGACAGGGGTGGAATTTGACACTGAAGCTTTCTTT. Its translation is CASSLGGTGVEFDTEAFF.

The J gene is TRBJ1-2, the V gene TRBV6-5, with no clear D. Germline CDR1 is MNHEY and CDR2 is SVGAGI. The CDR3 has 13 residues. V was pared by 6 bases and J by 3 bases, with 11 bases between. This chain's CDR3 is CASSPISDYGYTF. The CDR3, as DNA: TGTGCCAGCAGCCCTATCTCGGACTATGGCTACACCTTC.

This chain uses TRBV9 with TRBJ2-5, with D unresolved. Germline V gives CDR1 SGDLS, CDR2 YYNGEE. V was pared by 0 bases and J by 5 bases, with 17 bases between. The CDR3 consists of 16 residues. The CDR3: CASSVEWQAPRETQYF. CDR3 DNA: TGTGCCAGCAGCGTAGAGTGGCAGGCCCCGAGGGAGACCCAGTACTTC.

As regards this clone: Other nucleotide sequences from this sample produce the same CDR3. The chain uses TRBV7-9 and TRBJ2-3; D might be TRBD1 (5 bases). This CDR3 comprises 14 residues. CDR1 is SEHNR, CDR2 FQNEAQ, per germline (reference sequence). Trimming pared 2 bases from V and 1 base from J, leaving 7 bases between. CDR3 residues: CASSLQGGTDTQYF. The DNA of the CDR3 is TGTGCCAGCAGCTTACAGGGCGGCACAGATACGCAGTATTTT.

CDR3 sequence reads: CASSPLPGDSRETQYF. DNA of the CDR3: TGTGCCAGCAGCCCTCTCCCCGGGGACAGCCGGGAGACCCAGTACTTC. V is TRBV4-2 and J is TRBJ2-5, with TRBD1 matching 7 bases. Germline V gene sequence: CDR1 LGHNA, CDR2 YNFKEQ. The CDR3 runs to 16 residues. J lost 5 bases, V lost 4 bases, and 13 bases had no gene match.

The V gene is TRBV7-9, the J gene TRBJ2-7; 7 bases map to TRBD1. This CDR3 contains 16 residues. Germline V lookup: CDR1 SEHNR, CDR2 FQNEAQ (reference sequence). Trimming at V came to 5 bases and at J to 0 bases, leaving 10 bases not matched to a gene. CDR3 loop: CASSISNRGGSYEQYF. For the CDR3, the DNA is TGTGCCAGCAGCATATCAAACAGGGGTGGCTCCTACGAGCAGTACTTC.

The DNA of the CDR3 is TGCAGCGTTGGTGCTTCGCTAATGAACACTGAAGCTTTCTTT. Translated, it gives CSVGASLMNTEAFF. V and J are TRBV29-1 and TRBJ1-1; D is undetermined. Germline V gene sequence: CDR1 SQVTM, CDR2 ANQGSEA. The CDR3 length is 14 residues. Trimming took off 4 bases at V and 0 bases at J, with 12 bases between the two ends.

The chain joins TRBV4-1 to TRBJ2-5; tentatively, D is TRBD1 or TRBD2 (5 bases each). Per the germline V gene, CDR1 is MGHRA and CDR2 is YSYEKL. The V and J ends lost 0 bases and 5 bases respectively, with 10 bases between them. The CDR3 is 14 amino acids. CDR3 amino acids: CASSQDGGWETQYF. The CDR3 region has the DNA TGCGCCAGCAGCCAAGATGGGGGTTGGGAGACCCAGTACTTC.

V and J are TRBV5-4 and TRBJ2-5; 9 bases are a match to TRBD1. Germline CDR1 SGHNT, CDR2 YYREEE (reference sequence). The junction had 2 bases not matched to a gene; V was cut back by 3 bases and J by 2 bases. There are 14 residues in the CDR3. The CDR3 loop is CASSWTGEQETQYF. As DNA, the CDR3 is TGTGCCAGCAGCTGGACAGGGGAGCAAGAGACCCAGTACTTC.

The V and J genes are TRBV7-9 and TRBJ2-1; TRBD2 aligns across 7 bases. The CDR3 is made up of 14 amino acids. With V trimmed by 10 bases and J by 3 bases, 9 bases remained unmatched. From germline, CDR1 is SEHNR and CDR2 FQNEAQ (reference sequence). The CDR3 DNA follows: TGTGCCATTACAGTAACGGGAGGCTACAATGAGCAGTTCTTC. It codes for CAITVTGGYNEQFF. The whole variable domain, remainder taken from reference TRBV7-9 and TRBJ2-1, is DTGVSQNPRHKITKRGQNVTFRCDPISEHNRLYWYRQTLGQGPEFLTYFQNEAQLEKSRLLSDRFSAERPKGSFSTLEIQRTEQGDSAMYLCAITVTGGYNEQFFGPGTRLTVL.

V usage is TRBV5-4 and J usage is TRBJ2-2; D uncertain. Between the trimmed V and J ends, which lost 2 bases and 4 bases, there was a span of 9 bases. CDR1 and CDR2 from the germline V gene are SGHNT and YYREEE (reference sequence). The CDR3 has 14 amino acids. The CDR3 nucleotides are TGTGCCAGCAGCTTACCCCAAAGCACCGGGGAGCTGTTTTTT. This gives the protein CASSLPQSTGELFF. Using reference TRBV5-4 and TRBJ2-2 for the parts outside the CDR3, the full variable domain is ETGVTQSPTHLIKTRGQQVTLRCSSQSGHNTVSWYQQALGQGPQFIFQYYREEENGRGNFPPRFSGLQFPNYSSELNVNALELDDSALYLCASSLPQSTGELFFGEGSRLTVL.

The chain links TRBV6-1 to TRBJ2-5; TRBD1 agrees at 8 bases. The CDR3 has 15 amino acids. Per germline, CDR1 MNHNS and CDR2 SASEGT. After removal of 1 base from V and 5 bases from J, the junction contained 6 bases not matched to a gene. CDR3 protein: CASSEDPGGRETQYF. The CDR3 DNA reads as TGTGCCAGCAGTGAAGACCCAGGGGGCAGGGAGACCCAGTACTTC.

The V and J genes are TRBV15 and TRBJ1-5; D might be TRBD1 (5 bases). CDR3 length equals 13 residues. Germline values: CDR1 LNHNV, CDR2 YYDKDF (reference sequence). Trimming stripped 4 bases from V and 3 bases from J, with 7 bases between. CDR3 in DNA: TGTGCCACCAGCAAGGGGCTCAATCAGCCCCAGCATTTT. Its protein product is CATSKGLNQPQHF. Full variable domain (missing parts from reference TRBV15 and TRBJ1-5): DAMVIQNPRYQVTQFGKPVTLSCSQTLNHNVMYWYQQKSSQAPKLLFHYYDKDFNNEADTPDNFQSRRPNTSFCFLDIRSPGLGDTAMYLCATSKGLNQPQHFGDGTRLSIL.